This passage covers 8 T cell receptor beta chains from one sample sequenced in a study of technical replicates of blood from a few donors. Profiling relied on immunoSEQ multiplex PCR, and the TCRdb table lists in-frame clones only, not all of them. The repertoire holds about 69,000 clones, around nine tenths seen once, with roughly 4.8% in the top ten. The sample taken for sequencing was PBMCs. These receptor sequences come from a human donor in good health. Some clones in this sample may be carry-over from other donors' samples.

The V and J genes are TRBV10-3 and TRBJ2-6; possible D gene TRBD1, 5 bases. The V end lost 6 bases, the J end lost 2 bases, and 11 bases lay between the germline ends. CDR3 size: 15 residues. Germline V gives CDR1 ENHRY, CDR2 SYGVKD. CDR3 DNA: TGTGCCATCAGCCCCACAGGTGCTGGGGCCAACGTCCTGACTTTC. Its translation: CAISPTGAGANVLTF.

This clone was found a few times. This same CDR3 is encoded by further DNA sequences in the sample. The CDR3 loop reads CASSLDGQPYEQYF. The CDR3 nucleotides are TGCGCCAGCAGCTTGGACGGTCAACCCTACGAGCAGTACTTC. The chain combines TRBV5-1 with TRBJ2-7, with no clear D. CDR1 SGHRS and CDR2 YFSETQ come from the germline V gene. V was shortened by 0 bases and J by 2 bases, with 9 bases between the two germline ends. The CDR3 covers 14 residues.

The chain recombines TRBV6-4 with TRBJ1-1; D unresolved. Trimming left V 2 bases short and J 1 base short, with 5 bases between. Germline lookup yields CDR1 MRHNA and CDR2 SNTAGT. The length of the CDR3 is 13 residues. The CDR3 reads CASSDEENTEAFF. CDR3 DNA: TGTGCCAGCAGTGACGAGGAGAACACTGAAGCTTTCTTT.

The chain recombines TRBV5-1 with TRBJ2-7, with TRBD2 matching over 7 bases. The germline V gene encodes CDR1 SGHRS and CDR2 YFSETQ. Trimming cost V 7 bases and J 4 bases; bases outside gene matches: 14. The CDR3 is made up of 15 amino acids. This CDR3 is CASANNGLVEYEQYF. CDR3 DNA sequence: TGCGCCAGCGCTAACAATGGACTAGTGGAGTACGAGCAGTACTTC.

The chain links TRBV5-1 to TRBJ2-3; TRBD2 matches at 10 bases. The length of the CDR3 is 16 residues. V shed 5 bases, J shed 0 bases, and the junction held 6 bases outside the gene matches. The germline V gene has CDR1 SGHRS and CDR2 YFSETQ. CDR3 protein: CASSSASGGSTDTQYF. CDR3 coding DNA: TGCGCCAGCAGTTCAGCTAGCGGGGGAAGCACAGATACGCAGTATTTT.

This clone has a handful of counts. J is TRBJ1-6 and V is TRBV18; D ambiguous. The germline V gene has CDR1 KGHSH and CDR2 LQKENI. With 3 bases removed from V and 9 bases from J, the gap between germline ends came to 9 bases. The CDR3 runs to 13 residues. CDR3 amino acids: CASSPSTLSPLHF. CDR3 DNA: TGTGCCAGCTCACCTTCGACACTTTCACCCCTCCACTTT.

The chain couples TRBV27 to TRBJ1-2, with 8 bases aligning to TRBD1. The CDR3 runs to 15 residues. The V and J ends lost 6 bases and 2 bases, in that order; junction bases with no gene match: 8. CDR1 and CDR2 (germline): MNHEY, SMNVEV (reference sequence). This chain's CDR3 is CASSDKTGGNYGYTF. CDR3 sequence (DNA): TGTGCCAGCAGCGATAAAACAGGGGGAAACTATGGCTACACCTTC.

This clone was picked up one time. The chain recombines TRBV6-5 with TRBJ1-2, with D tentatively TRBD1 (5 bases). The CDR3 runs 12 residues. The germline gives CDR1 MNHEY, CDR2 SVGAGI. V was cut by 11 bases and J by 6 bases, with 16 bases left in between. CDR3 sequence reads: CACTRGSDGYTF. DNA for the CDR3: TGTGCCTGCACCCGGGGGAGCGATGGCTACACCTTC.